Presented here are 8 T cell receptor beta chains from one specimen sequenced in a study of blood T cell repertoires in COVID-19. Sequenced by immunoSEQ multiplex PCR; TCRdb stores in-frame clones only, minus some. Of about 230,000 clones listed, roughly four fifths are singletons. Source material: peripheral blood. The receptors here all came from a woman of 80 years or more with COVID-19, enrolled during active disease.

V is TRBV5-1 and J is TRBJ2-2; D is unresolved. There are 15 residues in the CDR3. Trimming cost V 0 bases and J 3 bases, with 9 bases left between them. Germline V CDR1 and CDR2: SGHRS, YFSETQ. The CDR3 here is CASSLGLLDTGELFF. CDR3 DNA: TGCGCCAGCAGCTTGGGCCTACTGGACACCGGGGAGCTGTTTTTT.

V is TRBV5-1 and J is TRBJ1-4; D possibly corresponds to TRBD1 (6 bases). Germline V CDR1 and CDR2: SGHRS, YFSETQ. Trimming took off 4 bases at V and 6 bases at J, with 13 bases between the two ends. The CDR3 loop spans 14 amino acids. Here the CDR3 DNA reads TGCGCCAGCAGCCCAGGGGTGGCAGATGAAAAACTGTTTTTT. Its translation is CASSPGVADEKLFF.

The chain links TRBV4-1 to TRBJ1-1; D may be TRBD1 (5 bases). Germline CDR1 reads MGHRA; CDR2 reads YSYEKL. This CDR3 comprises 13 residues. The germline V and J ends were trimmed by 8 bases and 1 base, with 11 bases remaining between them. The CDR3 region is CASWGGANTEAFF. Written as DNA, the CDR3 is TGCGCCAGCTGGGGAGGGGCGAACACTGAAGCTTTCTTT.

This chain joins TRBV6-6 and TRBJ1-3; 8 bases align to TRBD1. Trimming removed 7 bases from V and 1 base from J; junction bases left unmatched: 6. The CDR3 extends over 15 amino acids. Germline CDR1 and CDR2: MNHNY and SVGAGI (reference sequence). CDR3 residues: CASTHQGASGNTIYF. CDR3 coding DNA: TGTGCCAGCACCCACCAGGGGGCATCTGGAAACACCATATATTTT.

This chain uses TRBV9 with TRBJ2-2; TRBD2 might be the D (6 bases). V lost 4 bases and J 2 bases, leaving 12 bases between the germline ends. CDR1 and CDR2 (germline): SGDLS, YYNGEE. The CDR3 has 15 residues. This CDR3 reads CASSPRDSNTGELFF. DNA of the CDR3: TGTGCCAGCAGCCCAAGGGACTCAAACACCGGGGAGCTGTTTTTT. Together with reference TRBV9 and TRBJ2-2, the CDR3 gives the full variable domain: DSGVTQTPKHLITATGQRVTLRCSPRSGDLSVYWYQQSLDQGLQFLIQYYNGEERAKGNILERFSAQQFPDLHSELNLSSLELGDSALYFCASSPRDSNTGELFFGEGSRLTVL.

V is TRBV5-6 and J is TRBJ2-7, with 7 bases fitting TRBD2. The CDR3 totals 14 residues. Losses at the gene ends were 6 bases for V and 1 base for J; bases not matched to a gene: 7. The germline V gene has CDR1 SGHDT and CDR2 YYEEEE. In DNA form, the CDR3 reads TGTGCCAGCACCCGTAGCGGGCAGTCCTACGAGCAGTACTTC. Translated, it gives CASTRSGQSYEQYF.

In this sample, this clone turned up once. This chain uses TRBV7-9 with TRBJ2-5; maybe TRBD2 (5 bases). This CDR3 is built from 15 residues. CDR1 SEHNR and CDR2 FQNEAQ come from the germline V gene (reference sequence). The V and J ends lost 3 bases and 7 bases respectively, with 18 bases between them. The CDR3 region is CASSFAAGTLLTQYF. CDR3 nucleotides: TGTGCCAGCAGCTTTGCTGCGGGTACGCTTTTGACCCAGTACTTC.

This clone was observed a single time. This chain connects TRBV7-3 to TRBJ2-1, with 10 nucleotides matching TRBD2. The germline V gene encodes CDR1 SGHTA and CDR2 FQGTGA. The length of the CDR3 is 14 residues. Losses at the gene ends were 3 bases for V and 9 bases for J; bases not matched to a gene: 5. As DNA, the CDR3 is TGTGCCAGCAGCTTCCAAGCGGGAGGGGGTGAGCAGTTCTTC. Translation gives CASSFQAGGGEQFF.